This T cell receptor beta chain was captured in a study of blood T cell repertoires in COVID-19. Produced via immunoSEQ multiplex PCR; TCRdb's table is partial and in-frame only. The table includes around 300,000 clones, roughly 80% detected once. V was clipped by 4 bases and J by 3 bases; unmatched bases: 7. Germline V CDR1 and CDR2: SGDLS, YYNGEE. The CDR3 consists of 14 residues. The rearrangement uses TRBV9 and TRBJ2-7; 7 nucleotides line up with TRBD1. Sequenced sample: peripheral blood. The receptor was isolated from a woman in her forties or fifties who had recovered from COVID-19. The CDR3 nucleotides are TGTGCCAGCAGCCAAGATAACAGGGGCTACGAGCAGTACTTC. Protein sequence: CASSQDNRGYEQYF.